This TCR beta chain derives from a study of blood T cell repertoires in COVID-19. This table comes from immunoSEQ multiplex PCR, and its TCRdb copy is limited to in-frame clones, with some not included. The data show some 98,000 clones, with approximately 80% seen just once and under 13% held by the top ten. This CDR3 has 16 residues. Germline V CDR1 and CDR2: GTSNPN, SVGIG (reference sequence). Trimming pared 5 bases from V and 0 bases from J, leaving 14 bases between. The receptor's source is a man in his 70s with active or convalescent COVID-19. Sequencing input: peripheral blood. This chain connects TRBV30 to TRBJ2-6, with a possible D match to TRBD1 (6 bases). Here the CDR3 reads CAWQGRGFSGANVLTF. The CDR3 nucleotides are TGTGCCTGGCAAGGAAGGGGGTTCTCTGGGGCCAACGTCCTGACTTTC.